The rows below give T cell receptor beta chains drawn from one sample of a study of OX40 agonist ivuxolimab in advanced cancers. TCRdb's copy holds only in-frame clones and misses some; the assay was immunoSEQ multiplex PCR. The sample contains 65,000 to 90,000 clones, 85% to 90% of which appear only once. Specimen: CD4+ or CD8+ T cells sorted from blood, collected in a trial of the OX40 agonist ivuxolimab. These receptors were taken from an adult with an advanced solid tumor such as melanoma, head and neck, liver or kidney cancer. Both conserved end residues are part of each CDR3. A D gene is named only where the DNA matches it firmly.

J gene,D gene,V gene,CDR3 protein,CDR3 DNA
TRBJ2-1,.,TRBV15,CATSSGSPSSYNEQFF,TGTGCCACCAGCAGCGGGTCCCCGAGCTCCTACAATGAGCAGTTCTTC
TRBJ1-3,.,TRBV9,CASSVSGETGNTIYF,TGTGCCAGCAGCGTATCAGGGGAAACTGGAAACACCATATATTTT
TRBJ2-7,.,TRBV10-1,CASSAAGRGTYEQYF,TGCGCCAGCAGTGCGGCGGGAAGAGGGACCTACGAGCAGTACTTC
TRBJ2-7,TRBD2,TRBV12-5,CASGLVLASGRSAYEQYF,TGTGCTAGTGGTTTGGTACTGGCTAGCGGGAGGAGCGCCTACGAGCAGTACTTC
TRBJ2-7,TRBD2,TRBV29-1,CSVRGGRAGYGQYF,TGCAGCGTTCGGGGCGGGAGGGCCGGATACGGGCAGTACTTC
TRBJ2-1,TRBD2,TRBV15,CATSRASGSYNEQFF,TGTGCCACCAGCAGAGCTAGCGGCTCCTACAATGAGCAGTTCTTC
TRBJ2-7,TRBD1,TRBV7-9,CASSRQGLSSYEQYF,TGTGCCAGCAGCCGACAGGGGCTAAGCTCCTACGAGCAGTACTTC
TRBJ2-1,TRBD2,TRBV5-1,CASSLALFSGSPPKSSNEQFF,TGCGCCAGCAGCTTGGCCTTGTTTAGCGGGTCCCCCCCCAAATCCTCAAATGAGCAGTTCTTC
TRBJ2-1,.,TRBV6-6,CASSYSTGVDEQFF,TGTGCCAGCAGTTACTCGACCGGGGTGGATGAGCAGTTCTTC
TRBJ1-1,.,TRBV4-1,CASSQEVGSTEAFF,TGCGCCAGCAGCCAAGAGGTGGGAAGCACTGAAGCTTTCTTT
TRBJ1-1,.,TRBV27,CASSSHGARTEAFF,TGTGCCAGCAGTTCCCACGGGGCTCGAACTGAAGCTTTCTTT
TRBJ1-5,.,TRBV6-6,CASSRRAMDQPQHF,TGTGCCAGCAGTCGAAGGGCGATGGATCAGCCCCAGCATTTT
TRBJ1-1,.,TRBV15,CATRTLGAAGGETEAFF,TGTGCCACCAGAACCCTCGGGGCGGCAGGCGGGGAGACTGAAGCTTTCTTT
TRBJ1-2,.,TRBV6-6,CASSYSGGANYGYTF,TGTGCCAGCAGTTACTCGGGCGGTGCCAACTATGGCTACACCTTC
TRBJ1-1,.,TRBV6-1,CASTENGMNTEAFF,TGTGCCAGCACTGAAAACGGTATGAACACTGAAGCTTTCTTT
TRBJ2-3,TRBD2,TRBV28,CASSKISGRSTDTQYF,TGTGCCAGCAGTAAAATTAGCGGGAGAAGCACAGATACGCAGTATTTT
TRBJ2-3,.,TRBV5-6,CASSLDIAVGFSTDTQYF,TGTGCCAGCAGCTTAGACATAGCGGTCGGGTTTAGCACAGATACGCAGTATTTT